This record covers a single T cell receptor (beta chain). Its antigen specificity is not known. No clone much larger than this one lies a single base away; base qualities are absent. Explained via the paper, the time point label denotes: cells obtained before transplantation from donor or recipient. CD3+CD4+ and CD3+CD8+ populations were FACS-sorted from unstimulated pre-transplant donor and recipient cells taken from spleen or lymph nodes. The data were obtained in a study of graft-versus-host responses after intestinal transplantation (dated by TCRdb to 2020 to 2023). For context, the study as a whole: The transplants that recipients got were multivisceral, liver-intestinal, or isolated intestinal. Every recipient was given anti-thymocyte globulin induction, followed by roughly 3 years of maintenance tacrolimus and steroids. After intestinal transplantation, graft-versus-host and host-versus-graft alloreactive T cell clones were followed in the graft, circulation and bone marrow using bulk TCR-beta CDR3 sequencing. Alloreactive clones were identified by sequencing pre-transplant mixed lymphocyte reaction products and comparing these products with unstimulated pre-transplant donor and recipient T cells. A cohort of some 24 intestinal transplant recipients, including one retransplant, was enrolled, and 3 patients lacking pretransplant specimens were excluded. A peak of at least 4% donor T cells among recipient peripheral blood mononuclear cells was the definition used for donor T cell macrochimerism. Samples from a few later patients were sequenced in-house on an Illumina MiSeq with MiXCR processing rather than by the commercial service.

V is reduced by 6 bases and J by 6 bases, leaving a spacing of 15 bases between them. Reading the germline V gene gives CDR1 SGHTA and CDR2 FQGNSA. Counted from cysteine to phenylalanine, this CDR3 has 13 amino acids. Solely the CDR3 DNA is kept, with 39 bases framed from the first base. The paper as a whole reports these results and caveats: In patients with donor T cell macrochimerism, the allografts had high GvH to HvG T cell clonal ratios. The relatively low number and heterogeneity of intestinal transplant patients limited the conclusions. GvH clones were found in recipient bone marrow, and some of the GvH clones appeared earlier in ileal mucosa or blood, which is consistent with an intestinal mucosal origin. Early after transplant, peak levels of circulating GvH clones were found to be associated with declines in HvG clones.

The method behind the library was the immunoSEQ multiplex PCR assay. For most patients, genomic DNA was isolated using the Qiagen DNeasy Blood and Tissue Kit and was shipped frozen to Adaptive Biotechnologies for TCR sequencing. For most patients, high-throughput TCR-beta CDR3 sequencing of genomic DNA was performed by Adaptive Biotechnologies. Turning to the authors' computational methods: Adaptive's ImmunoSEQ software supplied the TCR sequencing data for 18 patients, while MiXCR and VDJtools were used to process a few other patients. To correct CD4 versus CD8 sorting errors, any sequence found in both subsets at a frequency ratio below 5:1 was removed. CDR3 nucleotide sequences shared between donor and recipient were removed because the origin of such sequences could not be assigned. Alloreactive clones required at least 2-fold expansion over unstimulated cells and minimum CFSE-low frequency of 0.002% (template counts) or 0.001% (read counts). A clone was considered mappable if detected in the sequenced pre-transplant spleen, lymph node, or MLR CFSE-low populations of the donor or recipient. Cumulative frequency of alloreactive clones was calculated as a percentage of all sequences weighted by copy number. What TCRdb holds here is the immuneACCESS table cut down to in-frame rearrangements. Part of the clones is not present; checked against another copy, under half of the missing clones reflect an unresolved V gene, and the others are unexplained. The V and J calls and clone size were taken over from that table, and D and trimming were inferred from the DNA. A total of some 83,000 clones appear in this sample, 75% to 95% of them only once. The top ten clones comprise over 0.08% of the sample.

The chain joins TRBV7-2 to TRBJ2-7; too little of a D gene remains to name it. The sequence was obtained from a human donor who received an intestinal transplant. This specimen consisted of unstimulated CD4+ T cells sorted from spleen or lymph node cells, obtained before intestinal transplant. The base sequence is TGTGCCAGCAGTACACAAACAAGGAGCGAGCAGTACTTC. Its protein reads: CASSTQTRSEQYF. Reference TRBV7-2 and TRBJ2-7 genes cover what lies past the CDR3, so the full variable domain is GAGVSQSPSNKVTEKGKDVELRCDPISGHTALYWYRQSLGQGLEFLIYFQGNSAPDKSGLPSDRFSAERTGGSVSTLTIQRTQQEDSAVYLCASSTQTRSEQYFGPGTRLTVT.